The rows below give T cell receptor beta chains drawn from one sample of a study of T cells in Graves' hyperthyroidism and ophthalmopathy. TCRdb re-called the multiplex PCR reads through MiXCR, storing one row per CDR3 protein. The sample has about 400,000 distinct CDR3 sequences; roughly 15% are singletons. The sequencing input was blood. All receptors derive from a woman aged 60-70 years with Graves' ophthalmopathy. CDR3s include the opening cysteine and the closing phenylalanine or tryptophan. The order of the fields is D gene, V gene, J gene, clone size, CDR3 length, CDR3 protein, CDR3 DNA. The D gene is left open where the match is weak. Rows give clone size only sometimes, using once, few, many, or a class for an expanded clone.

TRBD1	TRBV19	TRBJ2-1	-	16	CASSTTRQGVYNEQFF	TGTGCCAGTAGTACGACTCGACAGGGGGTCTACAATGAGCAGTTCTTC
TRBD2	TRBV29-1	TRBJ2-2	few	14	CSVGLAENTGELFF	TGCAGCGTCGGACTAGCGGAGAACACCGGGGAGCTGTTTTTT
-	TRBV5-1	TRBJ2-5	many	14	CASSPALETETQYF	TGCGCCAGCAGCCCCGCACTAGAGACAGAGACCCAGTACTTC
TRBD1	TRBV12-5	TRBJ2-2	-	15	CASGLGQGKIGELFF	TGTGCTAGTGGTTTAGGACAGGGGAAGATCGGGGAGCTGTTTTTT
-	TRBV7-9	TRBJ1-3	-	17	CASSLLTQLPSGNTIYF	TGTGCCAGCAGCTTATTAACTCAATTACCCTCTGGAAACACCATATATTTT
TRBD2	TRBV20-1	TRBJ2-2	-	18	CSAREKTSGRAYAGELFF	TGCAGTGCTAGAGAGAAGACTAGCGGGAGGGCCTATGCCGGGGAGCTGTTTTTT
-	TRBV6-5	TRBJ2-1	many	16	CASSPTTVGSYNEQFF	TGTGCCAGCAGTCCTACAACGGTGGGCTCCTACAATGAGCAGTTCTTC
-	TRBV6-2/TRBV6-3	TRBJ1-2	-	14	CASSVNRENYGYTF	TGTGCCAGCAGTGTGAACAGGGAAAACTATGGCTACACCTTC
TRBD1	TRBV9	TRBJ1-6	-	14	CASSGDRVFSPLHF	TGTGCCAGCAGTGGAGACAGGGTCTTTTCACCCCTCCACTTT
TRBD2	TRBV5-1	TRBJ2-1	-	16	CASSSYSGPTSNEQFF	TGCGCCAGCAGCTCATATAGCGGGCCCACCTCCAATGAGCAGTTCTTC
TRBD2	TRBV9	TRBJ2-3	few	16	CASSQGTSGRTDTQYF	TGTGCCAGCAGCCAAGGGACTAGCGGCCGCACAGATACGCAGTATTTT
-	TRBV20-1	TRBJ1-5	many	15	CSARGYGASNQPQHF	TGCAGTGCTAGAGGGTACGGGGCTAGCAATCAGCCCCAGCATTTT
TRBD2	TRBV20-1	TRBJ2-3	-	12	CSARDWEGTQYF	TGCAGTGCTAGAGATTGGGAGGGGACGCAGTATTTT
TRBD1	TRBV28	TRBJ2-7	-	19	CASSKKSGQGTRSSYEQYF	TGTGCCAGCAGCAAAAAGTCGGGACAGGGAACTAGGAGCTCCTACGAGCAGTACTTC
-	TRBV2	TRBJ2-2	-	17	CASSEALRTPYTGELFF	TGTGCCAGCAGTGAAGCGCTCAGGACTCCGTACACCGGGGAGCTGTTTTTT
TRBD1	TRBV27	TRBJ2-5	many	15	CASTLRGGNQETQYF	TGTGCCAGTACCTTAAGAGGGGGCAACCAAGAGACCCAGTACTTC
TRBD1	TRBV5-1	TRBJ2-7	many	13	CASTGQGATEQYF	TGCGCCAGCACCGGACAGGGGGCGACTGAGCAGTACTTC
TRBD1	TRBV29-1	TRBJ2-5	-	13	CSARQGSQETQYF	TGCAGCGCCCGACAGGGCAGTCAAGAGACCCAGTACTTC
-	TRBV6-6	TRBJ2-1	-	15	CASSYGSGSYNEQFF	TGTGCCAGCAGTTACGGGTCGGGTTCCTACAATGAGCAGTTCTTC
-	TRBV11-1	TRBJ2-1	many	14	CASSPPHSVNEQFF	TGTGCCAGCAGCCCCCCCCACTCTGTCAATGAGCAGTTCTTC
-	TRBV19	TRBJ1-1	many	14	CASMPGRIGTEAFF	TGTGCCAGTATGCCGGGAAGGATCGGCACTGAAGCTTTCTTT
TRBD2	TRBV6-4	TRBJ2-1	-	20	CANPPVKGLAGANRYNEQFF	TGTGCCAACCCCCCGGTTAAGGGACTAGCGGGCGCCAACCGATACAATGAGCAGTTCTTC